This record covers a single T cell receptor beta chain. Its cognate antigen is unknown. This record belongs to a study of cytomegalovirus exposure and HLA in healthy donors. Across the study: Among the 300 to 450 genotyped donors, just over 80% were placed in the Caucasian-associated ancestry cluster. General study points: Some V segments could not be told apart, so they were left out, TRBV6-2 and TRBV6-3 among them. TCR beta sequences numbering around 15,000 were associated with HLA alleles at 0.05 false discovery rate in a later analysis. Reportedly, diagnosis of cytomegalovirus status by the classifier showed high specificity and sensitivity.

This CDR3 is 16 amino acids long. The junction had 9 bases not matched to a gene; V was cut back by 0 bases and J by 5 bases. Per germline, CDR1 SGHDT and CDR2 YYEEEE. A multiplex PCR was run with 60 Vbeta primers and 13 Jbeta primers. Using immunoSEQ multiplex PCR, the repertoire was profiled, and TCRdb retains in-frame clones only, with some absent. The sample has 200,000 to 250,000 clones; approximately 80% are singletons. Sequencing used PBMCs. V usage is TRBV5-6 and J usage is TRBJ2-7, with 9 bases lining up with TRBD1. This clonotype was sampled from a boy aged 2 to 10 in good health and CMV-seronegative. CDR3 loop: CASSLGQGQGVNEQYF. For the CDR3, the DNA is TGTGCCAGCAGCTTGGGCCAGGGACAGGGTGTCAACGAGCAGTACTTC. Full variable domain (remainder filled in from reference TRBV5-6 and TRBJ2-7): DAGVTQSPTHLIKTRGQQVTLRCSPKSGHDTVSWYQQALGQGPQFIFQYYEEEERQRGNFPDRFSGHQFPNYSSELNVNALLLGDSALYLCASSLGQGQGVNEQYFGPGTRLTVT.